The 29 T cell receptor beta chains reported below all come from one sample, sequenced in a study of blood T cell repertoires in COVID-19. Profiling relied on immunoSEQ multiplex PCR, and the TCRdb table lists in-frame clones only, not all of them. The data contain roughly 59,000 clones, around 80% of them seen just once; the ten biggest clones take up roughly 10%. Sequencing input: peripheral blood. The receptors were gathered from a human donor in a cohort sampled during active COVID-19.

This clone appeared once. Here the CDR3 reads CASSHPGGASGLAEFTGELFF. As DNA, the CDR3 is TGTGCCAGCTCGCACCCGGGTGGGGCCTCGGGACTAGCGGAGTTCACCGGGGAGCTGTTTTTT. The rearrangement joins TRBV18 to TRBJ2-2; TRBD2 aligns across 11 bases. The CDR3 loop spans 21 amino acids. The germline CDR1 and CDR2 sequences are KGHSH and LQKENI. The junction had 22 bases not matched to a gene; V was cut back by 6 bases and J by 4 bases.

CDR3 residues: CATSDLSLGQGSDTQYF. CDR3 sequence (DNA): TGTGCCACCAGTGATCTGTCCTTGGGACAGGGATCAGATACGCAGTATTTT. This chain joins TRBV24-1 and TRBJ2-3; 9 nucleotides agree with TRBD1. The CDR3 is made up of 17 amino acids. The junction had 10 bases not matched to a gene; V was cut back by 3 bases and J by 4 bases. Germline assignment: CDR1 KGHDR and CDR2 SFDVKD.

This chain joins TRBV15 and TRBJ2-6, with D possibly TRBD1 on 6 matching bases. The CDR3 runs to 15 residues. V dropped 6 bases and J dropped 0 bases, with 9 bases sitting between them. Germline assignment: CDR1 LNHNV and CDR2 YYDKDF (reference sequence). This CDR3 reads CATRDSLSGANVLTF. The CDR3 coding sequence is TGTGCCACCAGGGACAGTCTCTCTGGGGCCAACGTCCTGACTTTC.

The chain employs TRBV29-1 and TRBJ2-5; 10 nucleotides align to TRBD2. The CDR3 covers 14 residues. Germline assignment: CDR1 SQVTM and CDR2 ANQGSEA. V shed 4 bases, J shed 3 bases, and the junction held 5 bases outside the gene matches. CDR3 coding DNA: TGCAGCGTTGGATCGCTAGCGGGAGAAGAGACCCAGTACTTC. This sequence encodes CSVGSLAGEETQYF. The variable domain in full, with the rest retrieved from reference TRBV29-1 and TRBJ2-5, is SAVISQKPSRDICQRGTSLTIQCQVDSQVTMMFWYRQQPGQSLTLIATANQGSEATYESGFVIDKFPISRPNLTFSTLTVSNMSPEDSSIYLCSVGSLAGEETQYFGPGTRLLVL.

CDR3 coding DNA: TGTGCCACCAGTGTTACTAACAGGGAGTCCGGGGAGCTGTTTTTT. It translates to CATSVTNRESGELFF. The chain recombines TRBV24-1 with TRBJ2-2, with D possibly TRBD1 on 6 matching bases. The CDR3 contains 15 residues. Per the germline V gene, CDR1 is KGHDR and CDR2 is SFDVKD. V was clipped by 5 bases and J by 6 bases, with 15 bases between them.

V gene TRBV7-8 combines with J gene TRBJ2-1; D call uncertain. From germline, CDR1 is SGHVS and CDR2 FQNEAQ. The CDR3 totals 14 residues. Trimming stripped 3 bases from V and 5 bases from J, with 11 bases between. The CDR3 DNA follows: TGTGCCAGCAGCTTCTCCGGCGGAAACAATGAGCAGTTCTTC. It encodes CASSFSGGNNEQFF.

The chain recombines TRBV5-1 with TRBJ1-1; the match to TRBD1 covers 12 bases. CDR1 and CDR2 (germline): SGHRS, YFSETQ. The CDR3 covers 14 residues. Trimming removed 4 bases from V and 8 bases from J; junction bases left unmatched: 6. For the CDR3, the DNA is TGCGCCAGCAGCGGGACAGGGGGCGCATCCGAAGCTTTCTTT. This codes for CASSGTGGASEAFF. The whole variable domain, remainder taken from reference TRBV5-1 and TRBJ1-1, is KAGVTQTPRYLIKTRGQQVTLSCSPISGHRSVSWYQQTPGQGLQFLFEYFSETQRNKGNFPGRFSGRQFSNSRSEMNVSTLELGDSALYLCASSGTGGASEAFFGQGTRLTVV.

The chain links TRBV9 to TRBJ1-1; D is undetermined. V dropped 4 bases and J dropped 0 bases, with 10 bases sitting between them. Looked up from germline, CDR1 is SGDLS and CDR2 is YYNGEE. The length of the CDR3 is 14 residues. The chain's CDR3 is CASSLGVLNTEAFF. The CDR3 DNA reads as TGTGCCAGCAGCCTCGGGGTCCTGAACACTGAAGCTTTCTTT. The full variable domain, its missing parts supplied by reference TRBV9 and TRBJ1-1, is DSGVTQTPKHLITATGQRVTLRCSPRSGDLSVYWYQQSLDQGLQFLIQYYNGEERAKGNILERFSAQQFPDLHSELNLSSLELGDSALYFCASSLGVLNTEAFFGQGTRLTVV.

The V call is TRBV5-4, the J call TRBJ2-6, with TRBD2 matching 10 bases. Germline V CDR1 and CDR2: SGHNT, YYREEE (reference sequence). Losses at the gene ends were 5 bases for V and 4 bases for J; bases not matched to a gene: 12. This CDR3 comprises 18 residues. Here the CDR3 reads CASSILLAGVSGANVLTF. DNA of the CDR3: TGTGCCAGCAGTATTCTTCTAGCGGGAGTTTCAGGGGCCAACGTCCTGACTTTC. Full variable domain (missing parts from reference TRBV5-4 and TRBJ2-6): ETGVTQSPTHLIKTRGQQVTLRCSSQSGHNTVSWYQQALGQGPQFIFQYYREEENGRGNFPPRFSGLQFPNYSSELNVNALELDDSALYLCASSILLAGVSGANVLTFGAGSRLTVL.

CDR3 sequence reads: CASSSPGTSGRDSTDTQYF. In nucleotides, the CDR3 is TGCGCCAGCAGCTCCCCCGGGACTAGCGGGAGGGATAGCACAGATACGCAGTATTTT. The rearrangement uses TRBV5-1 and TRBJ2-3; 16 bases map to TRBD2. This CDR3 comprises 19 residues. Per the germline V gene, CDR1 is SGHRS and CDR2 is YFSETQ. Losses at the gene ends were 3 bases for V and 0 bases for J; bases not matched to a gene: 7.

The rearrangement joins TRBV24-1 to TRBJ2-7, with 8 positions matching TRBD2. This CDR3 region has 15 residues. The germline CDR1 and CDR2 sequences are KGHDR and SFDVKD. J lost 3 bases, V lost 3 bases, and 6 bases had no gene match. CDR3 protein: CATSDAGTRVYEQYF. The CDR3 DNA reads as TGTGCCACCAGTGATGCAGGGACTAGGGTCTACGAGCAGTACTTC.

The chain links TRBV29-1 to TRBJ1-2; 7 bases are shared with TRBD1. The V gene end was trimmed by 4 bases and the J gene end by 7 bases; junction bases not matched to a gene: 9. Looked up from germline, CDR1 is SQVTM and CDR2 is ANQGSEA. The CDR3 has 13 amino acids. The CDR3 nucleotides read TGCAGCGTTGCGGGCCAGGGGGTTCGTGGCTACACCTTC. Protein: CSVAGQGVRGYTF.

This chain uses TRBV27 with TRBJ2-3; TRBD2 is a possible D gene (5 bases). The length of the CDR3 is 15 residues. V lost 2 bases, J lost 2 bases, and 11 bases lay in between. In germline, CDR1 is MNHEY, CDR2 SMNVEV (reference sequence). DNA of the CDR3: TGTGCCAGCAGTTTAGAGGGCACCATCACAGATACGCAGTATTTT. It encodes CASSLEGTITDTQYF.

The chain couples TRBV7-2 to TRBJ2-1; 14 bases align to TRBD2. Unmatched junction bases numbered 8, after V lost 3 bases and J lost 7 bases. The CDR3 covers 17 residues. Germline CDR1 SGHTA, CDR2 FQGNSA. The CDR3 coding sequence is TGTGCCAGCAGCTTCAGAGTCGGGACTAGCGGGAGTAATGAGCAGTTCTTC. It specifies CASSFRVGTSGSNEQFF.

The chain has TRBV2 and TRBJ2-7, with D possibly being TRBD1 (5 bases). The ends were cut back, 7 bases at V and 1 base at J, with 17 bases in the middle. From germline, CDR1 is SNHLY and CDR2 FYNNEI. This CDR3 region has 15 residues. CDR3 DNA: TGTGCCAGCAAAGAAGACAGCCAGGAGTCCTACGAGCAGTACTTC. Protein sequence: CASKEDSQESYEQYF.

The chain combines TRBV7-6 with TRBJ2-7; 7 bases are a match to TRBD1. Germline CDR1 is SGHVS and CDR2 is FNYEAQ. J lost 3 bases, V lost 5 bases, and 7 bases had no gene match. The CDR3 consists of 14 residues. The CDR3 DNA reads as TGTGCCAGCAGCGCAACAGGGGCTAGCTACGAGCAGTACTTC. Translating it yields CASSATGASYEQYF.

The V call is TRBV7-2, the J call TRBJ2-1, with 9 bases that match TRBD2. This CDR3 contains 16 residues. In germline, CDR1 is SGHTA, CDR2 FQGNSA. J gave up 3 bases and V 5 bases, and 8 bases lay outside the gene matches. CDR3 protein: CASSPYSGRSYNEQFF. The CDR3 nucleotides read TGTGCCAGCAGCCCGTATAGCGGGAGAAGCTACAATGAGCAGTTCTTC.

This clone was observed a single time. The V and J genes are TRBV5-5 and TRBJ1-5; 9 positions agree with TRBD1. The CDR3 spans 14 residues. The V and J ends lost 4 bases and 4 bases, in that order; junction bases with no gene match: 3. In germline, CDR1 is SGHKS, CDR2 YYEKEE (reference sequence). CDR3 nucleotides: TGTGCCAGCAGCGTGACAGGGGGAAATCAGCCCCAGCATTTT. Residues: CASSVTGGNQPQHF. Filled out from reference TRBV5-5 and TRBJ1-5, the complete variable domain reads DAGVTQSPTHLIKTRGQQVTLRCSPISGHKSVSWYQQVLGQGPQFIFQYYEKEERGRGNFPDRFSARQFPNYSSELNVNALLLGDSALYLCASSVTGGNQPQHFGDGTRLSIL.

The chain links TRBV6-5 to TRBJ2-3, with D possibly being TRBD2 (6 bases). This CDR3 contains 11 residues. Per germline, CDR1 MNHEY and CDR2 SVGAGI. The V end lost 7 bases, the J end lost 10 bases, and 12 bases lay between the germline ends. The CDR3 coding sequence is TGTGCCAGCACCTCCGGGGACTCGCAGTATTTT. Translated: CASTSGDSQYF.

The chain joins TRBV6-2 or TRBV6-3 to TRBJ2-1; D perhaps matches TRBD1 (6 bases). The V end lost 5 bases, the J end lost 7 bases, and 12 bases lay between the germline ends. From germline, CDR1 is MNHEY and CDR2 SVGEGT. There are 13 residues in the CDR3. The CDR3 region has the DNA TGTGCCAGCAGTCCCCAGGGGAGTAATGAGCAGTTCTTC. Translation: CASSPQGSNEQFF.

In nucleotides, the CDR3 is TGTGCCAGCAGTTTATTAACGGTCATGAACACTGAAGCTTTCTTT. Its translation: CASSLLTVMNTEAFF. The V gene is TRBV28, the J gene TRBJ1-1, with D hard to call. Germline loops: CDR1 MDHEN, CDR2 SYDVKM. The CDR3 has 15 amino acids. V lost 1 base, J lost 0 bases, and 9 bases lay in between.

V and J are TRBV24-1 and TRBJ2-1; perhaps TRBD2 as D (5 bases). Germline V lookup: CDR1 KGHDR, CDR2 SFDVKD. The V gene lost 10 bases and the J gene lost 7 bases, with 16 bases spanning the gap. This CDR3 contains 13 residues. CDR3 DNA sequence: TGTGCCACAGCTGACGGGGAGAGGAATGAGCAGTTCTTC. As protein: CATADGERNEQFF.

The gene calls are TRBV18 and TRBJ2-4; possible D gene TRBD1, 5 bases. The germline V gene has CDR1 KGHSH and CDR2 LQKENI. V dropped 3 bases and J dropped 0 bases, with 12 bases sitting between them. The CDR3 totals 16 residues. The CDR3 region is CASSPSQALAKNIQYF. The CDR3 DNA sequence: TGTGCCAGCTCACCGTCACAGGCCCTAGCCAAAAACATTCAGTACTTC.

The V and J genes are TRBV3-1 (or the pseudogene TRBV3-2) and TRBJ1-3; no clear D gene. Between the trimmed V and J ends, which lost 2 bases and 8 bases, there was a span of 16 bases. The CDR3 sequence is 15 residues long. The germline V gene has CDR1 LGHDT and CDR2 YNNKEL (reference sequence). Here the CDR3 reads CASSQTSGLGDTIYF. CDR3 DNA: TGTGCCAGCAGCCAAACATCGGGCCTCGGGGACACCATATATTTT.

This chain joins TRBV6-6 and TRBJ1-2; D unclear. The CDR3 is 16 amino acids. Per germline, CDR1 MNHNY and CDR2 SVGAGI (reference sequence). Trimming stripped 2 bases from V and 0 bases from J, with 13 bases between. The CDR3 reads CASSYGGSLTNYGYTF. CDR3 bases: TGTGCCAGCAGTTACGGAGGGTCACTCACTAACTATGGCTACACCTTC.

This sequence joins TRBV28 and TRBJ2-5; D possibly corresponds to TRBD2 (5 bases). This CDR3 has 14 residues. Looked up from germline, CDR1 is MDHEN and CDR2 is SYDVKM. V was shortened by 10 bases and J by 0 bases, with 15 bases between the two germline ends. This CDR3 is CATWRARYQETQYF. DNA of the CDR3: TGTGCCACTTGGCGGGCCCGGTACCAAGAGACCCAGTACTTC.

This chain's CDR3 is CATSEGSNSPLHF. Here the CDR3 DNA reads TGTGCCACCAGTGAAGGGAGTAATTCACCCCTCCACTTT. The V call is TRBV24-1, the J call TRBJ1-6; D call uncertain. Germline CDR1 KGHDR, CDR2 SFDVKD. CDR3 length equals 13 residues. Trimming left V 4 bases short and J 6 bases short, with 6 bases between.

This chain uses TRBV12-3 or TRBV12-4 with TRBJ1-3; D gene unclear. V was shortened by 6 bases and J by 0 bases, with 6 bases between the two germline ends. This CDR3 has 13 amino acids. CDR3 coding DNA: TGTGCCAGCAGGATCAGCTCTGGAAACACCATATATTTT. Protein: CASRISSGNTIYF.

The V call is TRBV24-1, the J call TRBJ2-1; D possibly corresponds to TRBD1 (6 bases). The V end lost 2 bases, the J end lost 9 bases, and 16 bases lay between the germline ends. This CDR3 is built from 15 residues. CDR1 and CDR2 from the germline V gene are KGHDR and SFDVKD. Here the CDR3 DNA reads TGTGCCACCAGTGATTCCGCAGGGGTGTCACGTGAGCAGTTCTTC. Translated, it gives CATSDSAGVSREQFF.